Listed below are T cell receptor beta chains from one sample, sequenced in a study of shared clonotypes between healthy human individuals. Assay used: immunoSEQ multiplex PCR; TCRdb lists only in-frame clones, some missing. The profile shows more than 2,000,000 clones, around nine tenths of them singletons. Sequenced sample: naive CD4+ T cells sorted from blood. Receptor source: a man aged 18 to 30 in good health. The CDR3 runs from the conserved cysteine through the conserved F or W. A D gene is named only where the DNA matches it firmly. Part of the rows lack a size; the others show once, few, many or a class for expanded clones.

>TRBV4-1|.|.|TRBJ1-1
TGCGCCAGCAGCCAGAGGACTGGGACTGAAGCTTTCTTT
CASSQRTGTEAFF
>TRBV9|TRBD2|.|TRBJ2-5
TGTGCCAGCAGTCCGACTAGCGGGGGGGCAGAGACCCAGTACTTC
CASSPTSGGAETQYF
>TRBV5-4|.|.|TRBJ2-3
TGTGCCAGCAGCCCCCCAAGGGCAGATACGCAGTATTTT
CASSPPRADTQYF
>TRBV6-5|.|.|TRBJ1-1
TGTGCCACCCGAAGATCGGATGAAGCTTTCTTT
CATRRSDEAFF
>TRBV6-1|.|.|TRBJ1-1
TGTGCCAGCAGTTTCACAGGGACTGAAGCTTTCTTT
CASSFTGTEAFF
>TRBV19|TRBD2|.|TRBJ2-2
TGTGCCAGTAGTATTCCTCGAGCGGGAGTGGAAACCGGGGAGCTGTTTTTT
CASSIPRAGVETGELFF
>TRBV6-5|.|once|TRBJ1-3
TGTGCCAGCAGTTACTCAGGGGCGGGCACCATATATTTT
CASSYSGAGTIYF
>TRBV5-6|TRBD1|.|TRBJ1-2
TGTGCCAGCTCCACCTCGGGACAGAGTAACTATGGCTACACCTTC
CASSTSGQSNYGYTF
>TRBV5-1|TRBD2|.|TRBJ2-2
TGCGCCAGCGGCCGGCGGACTAGCGGGGGGGCCGAGTTTACCGGGGAGCTGTTTTTT
CASGRRTSGGAEFTGELFF
>TRBV18|.|.|TRBJ2-7
TGTGCCAGCTCACCAATAACAGGGAGTATGGACGAGCAGTACTTC
CASSPITGSMDEQYF
>TRBV28|TRBD1|.|TRBJ1-5
TGTGCCAGCAGTAAGAGACAGGGGGTTCTTCAGCCCCAGCATTTT
CASSKRQGVLQPQHF
>TRBV30|TRBD1|.|TRBJ1-2
TGTGCCTGGAGTTACAGGGGAGACTATGGCTACACCTTC
CAWSYRGDYGYTF
>TRBV19|.|.|TRBJ2-7
TGTGCCAGTAGTTTTAGACCTGCCTACGAGCAGTACTTC
CASSFRPAYEQYF
>TRBV27|TRBD1|.|TRBJ2-3
TGTGCCAGCAGTACCGACAGGGGAAGCACAGATACGCAGTATTTT
CASSTDRGSTDTQYF
>TRBV27|.|.|TRBJ2-3
TGTGCCAGCAGTTATGGGCTCCCTCCTGGGACAGATACGCAGTATTTT
CASSYGLPPGTDTQYF
>TRBV30|.|.|TRBJ2-2
TGTGCCTGGAGTATACAGGGAACCGGGGAGCTGTTTTTT
CAWSIQGTGELFF
>TRBV4-3|TRBD2|once|TRBJ2-5
TGCGCCAGCAGCCAAGGACTAGCGGTCCAAGAGACCCAGTACTTC
CASSQGLAVQETQYF
>TRBV10-2|.|.|TRBJ2-2
TGCGCCAGCAGTTTCAGCGGGGAGCTGTTTTTT
CASSFSGELFF
>TRBV6-4|.|.|TRBJ1-1
TGTGCCAGCAGTGAAGCACGGAACACTGAAGCTTTCTTT
CASSEARNTEAFF
>TRBV19|TRBD1|.|TRBJ2-7
TGTGCCAGTAGGCCCGGACAGGGGGTGGCCTACGAGCAGTACTTC
CASRPGQGVAYEQYF
>TRBV7-9|TRBD2|.|TRBJ2-3
TGTGCCAGCAGCTTTCAACTAGCGGGGGTAACAGATACGCAGTATTTT
CASSFQLAGVTDTQYF
>TRBV28|TRBD1|.|TRBJ1-2
TGTGCCAGCGTTACTGGGGCAGGGGGAAACTATGGCTACACCTTC
CASVTGAGGNYGYTF